A selection of T cell receptor beta chains follows, all from one sample in a study of blood T cell repertoires in COVID-19. Sequencing used immunoSEQ multiplex PCR; TCRdb keeps in-frame clones, though not all of them. The sample has 140,000 to 150,000 clones, approximately 88% seen once; the top ten hold 0.95% to 1.5%. Specimen: PBMCs or T cells enriched from blood (not recorded which). The receptor set was obtained from a woman in her twenties or thirties with acute COVID-19. Both conserved end residues are part of each CDR3. Each record gives: CDR3 DNA, CDR3 protein, clone size, D gene, V gene, J gene. D genes are given only for firm matches. The listing skips clone size in some rows; elsewhere it reads once, few, many or a size class.

TGTGCCAGCAGCTTGGGTTGGACTAGCCGCTCCTACGAGCAGTACTTC	CASSLGWTSRSYEQYF	few	TRBD2	TRBV5-4	TRBJ2-7
TGTGCCTGGAGGGCGAGGGGGCGGGAGGTGTCCGAGCAGTACTTC	CAWRARGREVSEQYF	NA	NA	TRBV30	TRBJ2-7
TGTGCCAGCTCACCACAGACTAGCGGGACAAGCGGGGAGCTGTTTTTT	CASSPQTSGTSGELFF	NA	TRBD2	TRBV18	TRBJ2-2
TGTGCCATCAGGGAGGGGAGGGGGGAAGAGACCCAGTACTTC	CAIREGRGEETQYF	NA	NA	TRBV10-3	TRBJ2-5
TGCGCCAGCAGCCAAGATTCGGAGGGTCTGGCCTACGAGCAGTACTTC	CASSQDSEGLAYEQYF	few	NA	TRBV4-3	TRBJ2-7
TGTGCCAGCAGCCAAGGGATTCGAGGGGGCAAGGAGACCCAGTACTTC	CASSQGIRGGKETQYF	few	TRBD1	TRBV14	TRBJ2-5
TGCAGCGTCGGGACAGCCGGCACTGAAGCTTTCTTT	CSVGTAGTEAFF	NA	TRBD1	TRBV29-1	TRBJ1-1
TGTGCCAGCAGCAAGGAAGCGGGACCGTCCTACGAGCAGTACTTC	CASSKEAGPSYEQYF	NA	TRBD2	TRBV5-4	TRBJ2-7
TGTGCCAGTAGTACGGGACTAGCGGGAGTCGGGGAGACCCAGTACTTC	CASSTGLAGVGETQYF	NA	TRBD2	TRBV19	TRBJ2-5
TGTGCCAGCAGCGTAGATAGTGGGGCGGGGAATGAGCAGTTCTTC	CASSVDSGAGNEQFF	NA	NA	TRBV9	TRBJ2-1
TGCGCCAGCAGCCAAGTGATGGTCGGGAACACCATATATTTT	CASSQVMVGNTIYF	NA	NA	TRBV4-3	TRBJ1-3
TGTGCCAGCAGCTTATTGGCAGGGGGCACTGAAGCTTTCTTT	CASSLLAGGTEAFF	NA	TRBD1	TRBV7-8	TRBJ1-1
TGTGCCAGCAGTTACTCGATCGTTAAGGGGGCCAGTGGCTACACCTTC	CASSYSIVKGASGYTF	NA	TRBD1	TRBV6-5	TRBJ1-2
TGTGCCAGCTCACCTGGACAGGGTTCCTACGAGCAGTACTTC	CASSPGQGSYEQYF	NA	TRBD1	TRBV18	TRBJ2-7
TGCGCCAGCAGCATACAGGGGAGTCTAAGGAACGAGCAGTACTTC	CASSIQGSLRNEQYF	NA	TRBD1	TRBV5-1	TRBJ2-7
TGTGCCAGCAGGGCCGGGACAGGGGGTTCCTACGAGCAGTACTTC	CASRAGTGGSYEQYF	NA	TRBD1	TRBV28	TRBJ2-7
TGTGCCAGCGGGGTAGGAGGGTCAAATCAGCCCCAGCATTTT	CASGVGGSNQPQHF	NA	NA	TRBV28	TRBJ1-5
TGTGCCAGTAGCCCGGACAGAGCATCTGGAAACACCATATATTTT	CASSPDRASGNTIYF	NA	NA	TRBV19	TRBJ1-3
TGTGCCAGCAGTTTATTTTTGGTAGCGGGGAAGGATGAGCAGTACTTC	CASSLFLVAGKDEQYF	once	TRBD2	TRBV27	TRBJ2-7
TGTGCCAGCAGTCCGGTACAGGGAATGGGTAATCAGCCCCAGCATTTT	CASSPVQGMGNQPQHF	NA	NA	TRBV28	TRBJ1-5
TGCGCCAGCAGCCTCTCAGGGGGCACTGAAGCTTTCTTT	CASSLSGGTEAFF	NA	TRBD1	TRBV5-1	TRBJ1-1
TGTGCCAGCAGCTTAGTACTAGCGGGAGTTGAGCAGTTCTTC	CASSLVLAGVEQFF	NA	TRBD2	TRBV7-2	TRBJ2-1
TGTGCCAGCAGCGGGACAGGGCAAGAGACCCAGTACTTC	CASSGTGQETQYF	NA	TRBD1	TRBV6-5	TRBJ2-5
TGTGCCAGTGCCCCGGGACTAGCGCAGAATGAGCAGTTCTTC	CASAPGLAQNEQFF	NA	TRBD2	TRBV7-3	TRBJ2-1
TGTGCCAGCTCACCAGGGCCGAGTCCCTACGAGCAGTACTTC	CASSPGPSPYEQYF	NA	NA	TRBV18	TRBJ2-7
TGTGCCAGCAGTGAATGGGGCGGGACCGCGAACACCGGGGAGCTGTTTTTT	CASSEWGGTANTGELFF	NA	NA	TRBV25-1	TRBJ2-2
TGTGCCAGCAGTGCCCAAGGGTCAGGGGGCTACACCTTC	CASSAQGSGGYTF	NA	NA	TRBV2	TRBJ1-2
TGTGCCAGTAGTATAGGCCCAGAATCACCCCTCCACTTT	CASSIGPESPLHF	NA	NA	TRBV19	TRBJ1-6
TGTGCCAGCAGCTTGGCGTTAGGAGGGGCCCACACTGAAGCTTTCTTT	CASSLALGGAHTEAFF	NA	NA	TRBV5-4	TRBJ1-1